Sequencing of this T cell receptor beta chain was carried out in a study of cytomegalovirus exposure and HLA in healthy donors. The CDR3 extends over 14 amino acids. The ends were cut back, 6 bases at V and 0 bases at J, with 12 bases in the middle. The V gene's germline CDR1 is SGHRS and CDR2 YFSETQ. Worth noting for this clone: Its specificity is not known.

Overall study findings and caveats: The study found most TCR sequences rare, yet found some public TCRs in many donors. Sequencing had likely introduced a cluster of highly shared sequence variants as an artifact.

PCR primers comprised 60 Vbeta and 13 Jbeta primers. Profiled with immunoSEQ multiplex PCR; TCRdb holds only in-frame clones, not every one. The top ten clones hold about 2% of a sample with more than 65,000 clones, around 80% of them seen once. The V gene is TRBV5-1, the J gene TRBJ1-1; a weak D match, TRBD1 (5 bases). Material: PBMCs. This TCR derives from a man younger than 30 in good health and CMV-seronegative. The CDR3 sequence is CASTMGQMNTEAFF. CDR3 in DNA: TGCGCCAGCACTATGGGGCAAATGAACACTGAAGCTTTCTTT. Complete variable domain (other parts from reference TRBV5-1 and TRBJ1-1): KAGVTQTPRYLIKTRGQQVTLSCSPISGHRSVSWYQQTPGQGLQFLFEYFSETQRNKGNFPGRFSGRQFSNSRSEMNVSTLELGDSALYLCASTMGQMNTEAFFGQGTRLTVV.